The clone carrying this T cell receptor (beta chain) was observed a single time. Its antigen is undetermined. The data originate from a study of T-cell reconstitution after alpha-beta-depleted transplantation in children. Study-wide results and caveats: By one year post-transplant, T-cell counts and diversity largely arose from T cells that were newly produced.

This sample's TCRbeta library carried unique molecular identifier barcodes. TCRdb passed the PCR reads through MiXCR, listing each CDR3 protein once. The sample gives 440,000 or so distinct CDR3 sequences, roughly 44% of which show up once; 25% to 30% is in the top ten. The length of the CDR3 is 15 residues. CDR1 is SGDLS, CDR2 YYNGEE, per germline. Trimming took 0 bases from V and 5 from J, leaving 11 bases between them. The source material was PBMCs, sampled before TCRalphabeta/CD19-depleted stem cell transplant. The chain recombines TRBV9 with TRBJ2-2, with D hard to call. The receptor was derived from a girl aged 2 to 10 with aplastic anemia, due to receive a stem cell transplant. Here the CDR3 reads CASSVGDPLTGELFF. CDR3 in DNA: TGTGCCAGCAGCGTAGGTGACCCTTTAACCGGGGAGCTGTTTTTT.